This T cell receptor (beta chain) was found in a study of cytomegalovirus exposure and HLA in healthy donors. Study background: Most donors, 81% of over 300 genotyped, fell in the Caucasian-associated ancestry cluster. Study results and limitations: Productive rates of about 90% or about 30% were seen for most TCR beta V segments in an earlier analysis. Clonal expansion was found to be greater in HLA-associated TCR beta chains than in equally common others in a later analysis.

Worth noting for this clone: The antigen is not known.

Trimming at V came to 0 bases and at J to 0 bases, leaving 0 bases not matched to a gene. The CDR3 has 15 amino acids. The V gene's germline CDR1 is SGHDT and CDR2 YYEEEE. It was with 60 Vbeta and 13 Jbeta primers that the PCR ran. Sequencing used immunoSEQ multiplex PCR; TCRdb keeps in-frame clones, though not all of them. The sample has 90,000 to 120,000 clones, less than 85% seen once. The sequenced material came from PBMCs. The source is a man aged 18 to 30 in good health and CMV-seronegative. The chain is built from TRBV5-6 and TRBJ2-3, with TRBD2 matching 8 bases. In nucleotides, the CDR3 is TGTGCCAGCAGCTTGGGACTAGCGAGCACAGATACGCAGTATTTT. Its translation: CASSLGLASTDTQYF.